This TCR beta chain was documented in a study of OX40 agonist ivuxolimab in advanced cancers. Overall study: Intravenous ivuxolimab was administered to patients every 2 weeks at 0.01 to 10 mg/kg. Partial responses, seen in three patients, involved one hepatocellular carcinoma and two cutaneous melanomas. Overall study findings and caveats: CD8+ T cells showed, on average, more clonal expansion than CD4+ cells. Antigen specificity of clonally expanded peripheral T cells was not established.

In the case of this clone: Its antigen is unidentified.

TCRdb keeps only in-frame clones here, not all; method: immunoSEQ multiplex PCR. The sample lists about 51,000 clones; more than 65% were seen once. CDR3 length equals 17 residues. V lost 4 bases, J lost 0 bases, and 12 bases stayed unmatched. Germline CDR1 is SGHKS and CDR2 is YYEKEE (reference sequence). The sequences come from CD4+ or CD8+ T cells sorted from blood, collected in a trial of the OX40 agonist ivuxolimab. This TCR was sampled from an adult with an advanced solid tumor such as melanoma, head and neck, liver or kidney cancer. J is TRBJ1-2 and V is TRBV5-5, with TRBD1 matching over 7 bases. The CDR3 DNA reads as TGTGCCAGCAGCGGAATGGACAGGATACGTTCTAACTATGGCTACACCTTC. This codes for CASSGMDRIRSNYGYTF.